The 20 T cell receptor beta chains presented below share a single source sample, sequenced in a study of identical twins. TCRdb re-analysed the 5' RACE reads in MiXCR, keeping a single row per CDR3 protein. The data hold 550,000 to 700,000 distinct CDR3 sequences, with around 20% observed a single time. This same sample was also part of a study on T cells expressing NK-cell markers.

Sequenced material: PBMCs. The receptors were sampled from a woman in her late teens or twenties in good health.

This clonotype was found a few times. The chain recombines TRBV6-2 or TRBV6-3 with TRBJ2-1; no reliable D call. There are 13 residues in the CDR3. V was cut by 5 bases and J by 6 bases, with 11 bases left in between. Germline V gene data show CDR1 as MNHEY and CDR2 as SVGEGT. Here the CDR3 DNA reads TGTGCCAGCAGTCCGCCCTACCCCAATGAGCAGTTCTTC. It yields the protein CASSPPYPNEQFF.

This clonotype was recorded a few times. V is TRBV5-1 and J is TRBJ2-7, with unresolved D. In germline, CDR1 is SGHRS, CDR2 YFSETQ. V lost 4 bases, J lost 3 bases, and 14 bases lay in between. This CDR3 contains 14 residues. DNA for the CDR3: TGCGCCAGCAGCCTCTCAGCTTACGTCTACGAGCAGTACTTC. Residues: CASSLSAYVYEQYF.

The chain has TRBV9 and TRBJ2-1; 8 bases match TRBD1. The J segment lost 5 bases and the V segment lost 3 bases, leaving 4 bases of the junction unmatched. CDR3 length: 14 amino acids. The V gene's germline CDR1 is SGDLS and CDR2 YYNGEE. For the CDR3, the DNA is TGTGCCAGCAGCGGACCGGACAGGGACAATGAGCAGTTCTTC. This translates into CASSGPDRDNEQFF.

The CDR3 DNA is TGTGCCAGCAGCCAAGATGTAACTTACGAGCAGTACTTC. Its protein product is CASSQDVTYEQYF. V and J are TRBV4-2 and TRBJ2-7; unclear D gene. Deletions cut 0 bases from V and 4 bases from J, with 7 bases between. Germline-derived CDR1 and CDR2 are LGHNA and YNFKEQ. The CDR3 loop spans 13 amino acids.

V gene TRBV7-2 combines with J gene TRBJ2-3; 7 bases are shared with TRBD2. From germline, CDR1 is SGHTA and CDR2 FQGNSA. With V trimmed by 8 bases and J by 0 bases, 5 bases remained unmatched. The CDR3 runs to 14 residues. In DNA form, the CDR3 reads TGTGCCAGCCGCGGGACTACTAGCACAGATACGCAGTATTTT. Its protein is CASRGTTSTDTQYF.

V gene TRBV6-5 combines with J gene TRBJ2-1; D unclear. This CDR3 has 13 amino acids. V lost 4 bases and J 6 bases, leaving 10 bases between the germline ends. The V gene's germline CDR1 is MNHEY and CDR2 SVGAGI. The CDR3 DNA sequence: TGTGCCAGCAGTTTCCCTGGTCTCAATGAGCAGTTCTTC. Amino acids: CASSFPGLNEQFF.

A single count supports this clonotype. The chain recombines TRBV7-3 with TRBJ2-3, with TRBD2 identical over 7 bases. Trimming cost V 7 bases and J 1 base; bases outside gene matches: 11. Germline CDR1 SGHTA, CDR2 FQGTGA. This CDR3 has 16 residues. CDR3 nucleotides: TGTGCCAGCAAGGAACAAGCGGGGACGGGCACAGATACGCAGTATTTT. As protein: CASKEQAGTGTDTQYF.

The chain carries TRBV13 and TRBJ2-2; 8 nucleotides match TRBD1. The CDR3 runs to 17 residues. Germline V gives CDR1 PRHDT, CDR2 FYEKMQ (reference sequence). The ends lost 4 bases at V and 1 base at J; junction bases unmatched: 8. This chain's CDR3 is CASSSPNRGMNTGELFF. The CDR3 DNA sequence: TGTGCCAGCAGCTCGCCAAACAGGGGGATGAACACCGGGGAGCTGTTTTTT.

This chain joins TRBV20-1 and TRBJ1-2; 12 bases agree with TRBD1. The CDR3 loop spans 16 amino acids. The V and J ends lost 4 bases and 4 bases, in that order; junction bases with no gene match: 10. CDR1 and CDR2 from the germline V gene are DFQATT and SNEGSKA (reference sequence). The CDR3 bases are TGCAGTGCTAAGGGGACAGGGGGCGCCCTGGGCTATGGCTACACCTTC. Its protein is CSAKGTGGALGYGYTF.

The CDR3 protein is CASSALLAGQRYF. CDR3 nucleotide sequence: TGTGCCAGCAGCGCTCTACTAGCGGGGCAACGGTATTTT. The V call is TRBV2, the J call TRBJ2-3, with 10 bases matching TRBD2. Germline V gene data show CDR1 as SNHLY and CDR2 as FYNNEI. J was trimmed by 14 bases and V by 6 bases; bases with no gene match: 11. CDR3 length equals 13 residues. Using reference TRBV2 and TRBJ2-3 for the parts outside the CDR3, the full variable domain is EPEVTQTPSHQVTQMGQEVILRCVPISNHLYFYWYRQILGQKVEFLVSFYNNEISEKSEIFDDQFSVERPDGSNFTLKIRSTKLEDSAMYFCASSALLAGQRYFGPGTRLTVL.

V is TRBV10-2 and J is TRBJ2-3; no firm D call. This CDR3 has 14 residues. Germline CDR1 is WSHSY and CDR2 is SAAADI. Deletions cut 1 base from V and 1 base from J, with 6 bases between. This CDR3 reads CASSEWAGTDTQYF. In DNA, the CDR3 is TGCGCCAGCAGTGAGTGGGCAGGCACAGATACGCAGTATTTT.

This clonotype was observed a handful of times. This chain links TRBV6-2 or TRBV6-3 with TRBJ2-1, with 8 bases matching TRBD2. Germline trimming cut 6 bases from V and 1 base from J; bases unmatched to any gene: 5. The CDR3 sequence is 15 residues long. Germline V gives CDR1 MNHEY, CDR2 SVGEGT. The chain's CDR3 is CASRGLVRSYNEQFF. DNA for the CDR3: TGTGCCAGCAGGGGACTAGTTCGGTCCTACAATGAGCAGTTCTTC.

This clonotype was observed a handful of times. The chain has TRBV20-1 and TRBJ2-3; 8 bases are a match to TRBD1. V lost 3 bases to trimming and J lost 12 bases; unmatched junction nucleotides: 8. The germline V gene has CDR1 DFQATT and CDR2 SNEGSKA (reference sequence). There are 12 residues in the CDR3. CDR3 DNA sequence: TGCAGTGCTAGGGGGGGACAGGTATCTCAGTATTTT. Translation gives CSARGGQVSQYF.

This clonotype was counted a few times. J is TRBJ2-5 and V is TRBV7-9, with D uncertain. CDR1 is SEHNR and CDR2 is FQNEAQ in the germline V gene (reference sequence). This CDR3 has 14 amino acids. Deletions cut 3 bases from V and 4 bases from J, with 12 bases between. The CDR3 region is CASSFTGWVETQYF. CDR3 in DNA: TGTGCCAGCAGCTTCACCGGGTGGGTAGAGACCCAGTACTTC.

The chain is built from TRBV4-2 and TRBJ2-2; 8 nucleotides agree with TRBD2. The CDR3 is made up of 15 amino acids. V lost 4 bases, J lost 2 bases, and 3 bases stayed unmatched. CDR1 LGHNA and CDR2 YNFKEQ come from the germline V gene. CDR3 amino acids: CASSRGLGNTGELFF. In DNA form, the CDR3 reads TGTGCCAGCAGCCGGGGACTAGGTAACACCGGGGAGCTGTTTTTT.

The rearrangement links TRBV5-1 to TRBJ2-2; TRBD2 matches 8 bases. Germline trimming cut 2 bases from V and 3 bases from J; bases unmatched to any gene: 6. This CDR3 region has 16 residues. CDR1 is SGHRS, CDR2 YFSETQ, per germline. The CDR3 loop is CASSFRTSGYTGELFF. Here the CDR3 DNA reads TGCGCCAGCAGCTTTCGCACTAGCGGTTACACCGGGGAGCTGTTTTTT.

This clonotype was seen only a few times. CDR3 protein: CASSSEDYSGNTIYF. The CDR3 bases are TGTGCCAGCAGTTCCGAAGACTACTCTGGAAACACCATATATTTT. V gene TRBV6-5 combines with J gene TRBJ1-3; D gene ambiguous. The CDR3 loop spans 15 amino acids. From germline, CDR1 is MNHEY and CDR2 SVGAGI. Trimming stripped 4 bases from V and 0 bases from J, with 10 bases between.

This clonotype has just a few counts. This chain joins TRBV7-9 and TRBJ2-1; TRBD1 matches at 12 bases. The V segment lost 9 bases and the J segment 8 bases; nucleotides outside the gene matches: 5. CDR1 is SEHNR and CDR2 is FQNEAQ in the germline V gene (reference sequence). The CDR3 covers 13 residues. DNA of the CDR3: TGTGCCAGGACCGGGACAGGGGGCTATGAGCAGTTCTTC. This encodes CARTGTGGYEQFF. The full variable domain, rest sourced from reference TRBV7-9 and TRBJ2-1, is DTGVSQNPRHKITKRGQNVTFRCDPISEHNRLYWYRQTLGQGPEFLTYFQNEAQLEKSRLLSDRFSAERPKGSFSTLEIQRTEQGDSAMYLCARTGTGGYEQFFGPGTRLTVL.

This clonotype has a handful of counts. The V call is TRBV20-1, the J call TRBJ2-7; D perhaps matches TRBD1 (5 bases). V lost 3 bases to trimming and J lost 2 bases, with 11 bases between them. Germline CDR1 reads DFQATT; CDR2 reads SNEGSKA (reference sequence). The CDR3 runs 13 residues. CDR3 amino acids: CSASSRGTYEQYF. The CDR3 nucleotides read TGCAGTGCTAGTTCTAGGGGAACCTACGAGCAGTACTTC.

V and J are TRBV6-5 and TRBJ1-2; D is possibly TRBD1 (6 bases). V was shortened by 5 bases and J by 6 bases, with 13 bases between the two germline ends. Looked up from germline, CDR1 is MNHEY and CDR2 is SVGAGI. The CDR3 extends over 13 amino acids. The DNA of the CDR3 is TGTGCCAGCAGTCTACAGGGCGGTCATGGCTACACCTTC. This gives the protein CASSLQGGHGYTF.